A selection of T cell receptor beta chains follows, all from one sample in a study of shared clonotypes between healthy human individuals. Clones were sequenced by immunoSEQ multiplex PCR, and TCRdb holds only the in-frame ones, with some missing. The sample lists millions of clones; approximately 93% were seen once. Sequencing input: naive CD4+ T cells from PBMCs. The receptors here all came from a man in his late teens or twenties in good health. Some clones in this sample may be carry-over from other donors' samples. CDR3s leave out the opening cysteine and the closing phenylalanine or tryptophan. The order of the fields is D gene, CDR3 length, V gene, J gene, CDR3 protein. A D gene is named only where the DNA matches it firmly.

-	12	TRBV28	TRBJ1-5	ASSLSHQVQPQH
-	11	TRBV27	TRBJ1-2	ASTRAGTYGYT
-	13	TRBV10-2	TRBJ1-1	ASSDPGGIKPEAF
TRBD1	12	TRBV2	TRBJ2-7	ASRGTGLGYEQY
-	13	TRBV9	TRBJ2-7	ASSVGSAYSYEQY
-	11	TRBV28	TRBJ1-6	ASSSENNSPLH
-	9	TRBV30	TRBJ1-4	AWSDSEKLF
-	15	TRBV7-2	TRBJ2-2	ASSLEGLSFYTGELF
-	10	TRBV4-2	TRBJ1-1	ASSHDSLEAF
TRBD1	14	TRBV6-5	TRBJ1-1	ASSSSRQGAYTEAF
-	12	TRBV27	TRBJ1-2	ASSFSGGETGYT
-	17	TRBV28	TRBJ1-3	ASSPSESLPSLSGNTIY
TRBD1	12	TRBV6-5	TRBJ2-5	ASSLFTGDGTQY
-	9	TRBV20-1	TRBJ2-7	SALDRMEQY
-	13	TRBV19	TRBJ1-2	ASSIRRADLYGYT
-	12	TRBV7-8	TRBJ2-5	ASSLSGTTETQY
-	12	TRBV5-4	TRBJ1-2	ASSLDRASYGYT
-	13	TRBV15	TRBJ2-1	ATSRDPISYNEQF
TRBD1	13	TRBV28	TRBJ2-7	ASSLRRTGGNEQY
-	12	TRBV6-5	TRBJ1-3	ASSPAGSGNTIY
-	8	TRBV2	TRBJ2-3	ASSEATQY
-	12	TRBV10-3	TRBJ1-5	AISDRQTNQSQH
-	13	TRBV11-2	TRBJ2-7	ASSPRGGTVYEQY